Here is one T cell receptor (beta chain) with its context. This specimen belongs to a study of blood T cell repertoires in COVID-19. Study in general: Italy, Spain and the United States were the sources of the convalescent and acute COVID-19 samples. T cells, B-cell-depleted T cells, or PBMCs provided the cDNA or gDNA that served as material.

In the source study's methods: Researchers report that nucleated cell counts were estimated from reference gene primer amplification. The repertoire was sequenced with immunoSEQ multiplex PCR; TCRdb's copy has only in-frame clones and lacks some. V and J calls plus clone size are reproduced from that table; the DNA served to infer D and trimming. Among 130,000 or so clones listed, roughly 91% were seen once. The sample was peripheral blood. The TCR comes from a human donor in a cohort sampled during active COVID-19.

The CDR3 loop reads CATLVRGDGYTF. Written as DNA, the CDR3 is TGTGCCACCCTGGTTAGGGGTGATGGCTACACCTTC. This chain connects TRBV2 to TRBJ1-2; maybe TRBD1 (5 bases). Germline-derived CDR1 and CDR2 are SNHLY and FYNNEI. Trimming left V 10 bases short and J 6 bases short, with 15 bases between. CDR3 length: 12 residues. Combining the CDR3 with reference TRBV2 and TRBJ1-2 gives the whole variable domain EPEVTQTPSHQVTQMGQEVILRCVPISNHLYFYWYRQILGQKVEFLVSFYNNEISEKSEIFDDQFSVERPDGSNFTLKIRSTKLEDSAMYFCATLVRGDGYTFGSGTRLTVV.